Sequencing of this T cell receptor beta chain was carried out in a study of blood T cells in healthy people across ages. The CDR3 is made up of 17 amino acids. The germline CDR1 and CDR2 sequences are DFQATT and SNEGSKA (reference sequence). Trimming took 2 bases from V and 4 from J, leaving 20 bases between them. For the second PCR, which ran for roughly 6 to 12 cycles, a sample-barcoded 5' primer and a J-beta primer mix were used. TCRdb redid the calling of the 5' RACE reads with MiXCR, one entry per CDR3 protein. This sample has about 720,000 distinct CDR3 sequences, with approximately 21% found just once.

The sequence was obtained from a man aged 65 to 79 in good health. Input material: blood. The rearrangement uses TRBV20-1 and TRBJ2-2; maybe TRBD2 (7 bases). CDR3 sequence: CSARTPLAGAATGELFF. DNA of the CDR3: TGCAGTGCTAGAACCCCATTGGCGGGGGCGGCCACCGGGGAGCTGTTTTTT.